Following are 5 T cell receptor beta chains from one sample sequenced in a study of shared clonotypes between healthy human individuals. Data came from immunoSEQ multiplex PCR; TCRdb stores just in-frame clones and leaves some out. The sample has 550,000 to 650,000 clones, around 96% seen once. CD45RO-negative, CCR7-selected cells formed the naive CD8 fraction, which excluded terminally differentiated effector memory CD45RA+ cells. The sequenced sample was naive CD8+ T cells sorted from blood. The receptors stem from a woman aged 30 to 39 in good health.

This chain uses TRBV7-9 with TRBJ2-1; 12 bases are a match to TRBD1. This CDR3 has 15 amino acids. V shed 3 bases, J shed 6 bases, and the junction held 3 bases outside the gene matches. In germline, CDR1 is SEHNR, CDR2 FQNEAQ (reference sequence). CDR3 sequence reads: CASSLGQGAGNEQFF. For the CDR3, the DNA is TGTGCCAGCAGCTTGGGACAGGGGGCGGGCAATGAGCAGTTCTTC.

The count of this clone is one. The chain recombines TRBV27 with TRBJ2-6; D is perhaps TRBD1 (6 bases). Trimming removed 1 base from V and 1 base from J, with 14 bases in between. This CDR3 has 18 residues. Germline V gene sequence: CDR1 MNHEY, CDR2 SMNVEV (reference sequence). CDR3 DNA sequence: TGTGCCAGCAGTTTATGGACAGCCCGAGGTTCTGGGGCCAACGTCCTGACTTTC. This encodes CASSLWTARGSGANVLTF.

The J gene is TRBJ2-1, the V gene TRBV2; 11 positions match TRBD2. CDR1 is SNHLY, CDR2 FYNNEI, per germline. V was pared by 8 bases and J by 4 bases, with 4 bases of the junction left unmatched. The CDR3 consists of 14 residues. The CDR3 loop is CASLGLAEYNEQFF. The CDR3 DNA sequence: TGTGCCAGCCTGGGACTAGCGGAATACAATGAGCAGTTCTTC.

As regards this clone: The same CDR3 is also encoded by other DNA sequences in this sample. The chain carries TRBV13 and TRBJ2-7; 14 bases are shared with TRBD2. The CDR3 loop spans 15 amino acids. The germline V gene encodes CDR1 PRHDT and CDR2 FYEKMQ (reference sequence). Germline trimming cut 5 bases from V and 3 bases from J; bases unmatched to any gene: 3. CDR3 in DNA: TGTGCCAGCAGCCTGGGGACTAGCGGGAGCTACGAGCAGTACTTC. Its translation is CASSLGTSGSYEQYF. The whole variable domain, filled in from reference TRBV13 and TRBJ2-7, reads AAGVIQSPRHLIKEKRETATLKCYPIPRHDTVYWYQQGPGQDPQFLISFYEKMQSDKGSIPDRFSAQQFSDYHSELNMSSLELGDSALYFCASSLGTSGSYEQYFGPGTRLTVT.

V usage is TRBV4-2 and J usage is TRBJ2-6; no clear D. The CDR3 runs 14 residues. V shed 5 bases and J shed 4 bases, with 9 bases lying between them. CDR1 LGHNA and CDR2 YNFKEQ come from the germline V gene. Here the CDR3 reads CASSAALGANVLTF. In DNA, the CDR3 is TGTGCCAGCAGCGCAGCGCTCGGGGCCAACGTCCTGACTTTC.